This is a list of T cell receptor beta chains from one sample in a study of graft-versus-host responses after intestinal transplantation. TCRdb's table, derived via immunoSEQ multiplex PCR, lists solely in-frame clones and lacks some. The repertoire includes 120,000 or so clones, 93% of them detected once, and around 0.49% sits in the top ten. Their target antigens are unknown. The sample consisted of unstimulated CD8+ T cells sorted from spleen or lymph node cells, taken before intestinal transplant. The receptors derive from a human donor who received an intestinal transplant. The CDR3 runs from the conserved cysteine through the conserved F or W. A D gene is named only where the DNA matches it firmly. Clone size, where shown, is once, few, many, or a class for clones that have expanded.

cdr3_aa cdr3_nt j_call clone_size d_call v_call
CASSITRGHFKNEQFF TGTGCCAGCAGCATAACCAGGGGGCACTTCAAAAATGAGCAGTTCTTC TRBJ2-1 . TRBD1 TRBV7-9
CASSLESSGSGVGETQYF TGTGCCAGCAGCTTAGAGTCTAGCGGGAGCGGAGTAGGAGAGACCCAGTACTTC TRBJ2-5 . TRBD2 TRBV13
CASSLSPGGPARSYNEQFF TGTGCCAGCAGTTTGTCCCCCGGCGGACCGGCACGCTCCTACAATGAGCAGTTCTTC TRBJ2-1 . . TRBV28
CASSLGVGNTEAFF TGTGCCAGCAGTTTAGGAGTGGGGAACACTGAAGCTTTCTTT TRBJ1-1 . . TRBV27
CSVDWDYEQYF TGCAGCGTTGATTGGGACTACGAGCAGTACTTC TRBJ2-7 . . TRBV29-1
CSVNGRIQYNEQFF TGCAGCGTTAACGGGAGGATTCAATACAATGAGCAGTTCTTC TRBJ2-1 . TRBD2 TRBV29-1
CASSSGRNPEAFF TGTGCCAGCAGCTCCGGCCGTAACCCTGAAGCTTTCTTT TRBJ1-1 . . TRBV5-4
CASRDRISYEQYF TGTGCCAGCAGGGACAGGATCTCCTACGAGCAGTACTTC TRBJ2-7 . TRBD1 TRBV6-5
CASSFQGAQGYGYTF TGTGCCAGCAGCTTCCAGGGGGCGCAAGGGTATGGCTACACCTTC TRBJ1-2 . TRBD1 TRBV13
CASKQVLNTEAFF TGTGCCAGCAAACAGGTTTTGAACACTGAAGCTTTCTTT TRBJ1-1 . . TRBV7-9
CASSPQGQGDEQYF TGTGCCAGCAGCCCTCAGGGGCAGGGGGACGAGCAGTACTTC TRBJ2-7 . TRBD1 TRBV7-2
CATSTGEWGYTF TGTGCCACCTCGACAGGGGAGTGGGGCTACACCTTC TRBJ1-2 . TRBD1 TRBV10-3
CASSALTSGREEPYEQYF TGTGCCAGCAGCGCACTGACTAGCGGGAGGGAGGAGCCCTACGAGCAGTACTTC TRBJ2-7 . TRBD2 TRBV7-9
CASRAQAPALYGYTF TGTGCCAGCAGGGCCCAGGCCCCGGCCCTGTATGGCTACACCTTC TRBJ1-2 . . TRBV6-5
CASGPHVRTQYF TGTGCTAGTGGTCCGCATGTGCGTACGCAGTATTTT TRBJ2-3 . . TRBV12-5
CASSPGTGATEAFF TGTGCCAGCAGTCCCGGGACTGGAGCCACTGAAGCTTTCTTT TRBJ1-1 . . TRBV6-4
CASSYSSPAPEEQYF TGTGCCAGCAGTTACTCCAGCCCAGCTCCAGAAGAGCAGTACTTC TRBJ2-7 . . TRBV6-5
CSVEVESRVRGLNEQFF TGCAGCGTTGAAGTCGAGTCGCGGGTAAGGGGGTTAAATGAGCAGTTCTTC TRBJ2-1 . . TRBV29-1
CASRSPWGYEQYF TGTGCCAGCAGGTCCCCCTGGGGCTACGAGCAGTACTTC TRBJ2-7 . . TRBV2
CATGEGNSNQPQHF TGTGCCACCGGAGAGGGGAATAGCAATCAGCCCCAGCATTTT TRBJ1-5 once . TRBV15
CSVEKGASEGYEQYF TGCAGCGTTGAAAAGGGGGCCTCTGAGGGTTACGAGCAGTACTTC TRBJ2-7 . TRBD1 TRBV29-1
CASSRRGTEAFF TGTGCCAGCAGCCGTAGGGGCACTGAAGCTTTCTTT TRBJ1-1 . . TRBV7-3
CAISEMGQGYNEQYF TGTGCCATCAGTGAGATGGGACAGGGGTATAACGAGCAGTACTTC TRBJ2-7 . TRBD1 TRBV10-3
CASKDRGFYGYTF TGTGCCAGTAAGGACAGGGGATTCTATGGCTACACCTTC TRBJ1-2 . TRBD1 TRBV19
CASSYGQTIQETQYF TGTGCCAGCAGTTACGGCCAGACAATCCAAGAGACCCAGTACTTC TRBJ2-5 once . TRBV6-5
CAWVGQGWNTEAFF TGTGCCTGGGTAGGACAGGGTTGGAACACTGAAGCTTTCTTT TRBJ1-1 . TRBD1 TRBV30
CASSLAGSLDTNYGYTF TGCGCCAGCAGCTTGGCCGGCAGTCTGGATACTAACTATGGCTACACCTTC TRBJ1-2 . . TRBV5-1
CAYATGYEQYF TGTGCCTACGCTACAGGCTACGAGCAGTACTTC TRBJ2-7 . . TRBV30
CASSKVRTGLCNQPQHF TGTGCCAGCAGCAAAGTAAGGACGGGGCTCTGCAATCAGCCCCAGCATTTT TRBJ1-5 once . TRBV21-1
CAWIRGTEAFF TGTGCCTGGATTCGGGGAACTGAAGCTTTCTTT TRBJ1-1 . . TRBV30
CASSFGISYNEQFF TGTGCCAGCAGTTTCGGGATATCCTACAATGAGCAGTTCTTC TRBJ2-1 . . TRBV27
CASSLASNQPQHF TGTGCCAGCAGCTTAGCTAGCAATCAGCCCCAGCATTTT TRBJ1-5 once . TRBV11-2
CASSHSGHNYEQYF TGCGCCAGCAGCCACTCGGGACATAATTACGAGCAGTACTTC TRBJ2-7 . . TRBV4-1
CASNLSKGPQIPAFF TGTGCCAGCAATCTGTCAAAAGGACCGCAGATTCCAGCTTTCTTT TRBJ1-1 . . TRBV2
CASSFSGYEQYF TGTGCCAGCAGCTTTAGCGGCTACGAGCAGTACTTC TRBJ2-7 . . TRBV7-9
CASSLGRYEQYF TGTGCCAGCAGCTTGGGGAGGTACGAGCAGTACTTC TRBJ2-7 . . TRBV5-8
CASSMGSENEAFF TGTGCCAGTAGTATGGGGTCGGAGAATGAAGCTTTCTTT TRBJ1-1 . . TRBV19